This T cell receptor beta chain comes out of a study of cytomegalovirus exposure and HLA in healthy donors. A word on this clone: Its antigen is undetermined.

CDR1 LGHNA and CDR2 YSLEER come from the germline V gene. This CDR3 contains 16 residues. V was cut by 1 base and J by 0 bases, with 13 bases left in between. The PCR ran on 60 Vbeta and 13 Jbeta primers. Assay used: immunoSEQ multiplex PCR; TCRdb lists only in-frame clones, some missing. The sample records 200,000 or so clones, roughly 84% being singletons. Regarding the study as a whole: The CMV antigen specificity of a few CMV-associated chains was confirmed through in vitro analysis. The authors later linked a missense DCLRE1C variant to TCR beta V- and J-gene trimming. Some highly shared sequence variants likely arose as a pipeline artifact. A later analysis reportedly found fewer N-insertions in an Asian-associated ancestry cluster than the roughly 670-donor mean.

The chain joins TRBV4-3 to TRBJ2-7, with D unclear. Sequencing was done on a sample of PBMCs. This clonotype originated in a boy under 18 in good health and CMV-seronegative. CDR3 in amino acids: CASSQAGGLSSYEQYF. CDR3 coding DNA: TGCGCCAGCAGCCAAGCCGGTGGGCTGAGCTCCTACGAGCAGTACTTC.